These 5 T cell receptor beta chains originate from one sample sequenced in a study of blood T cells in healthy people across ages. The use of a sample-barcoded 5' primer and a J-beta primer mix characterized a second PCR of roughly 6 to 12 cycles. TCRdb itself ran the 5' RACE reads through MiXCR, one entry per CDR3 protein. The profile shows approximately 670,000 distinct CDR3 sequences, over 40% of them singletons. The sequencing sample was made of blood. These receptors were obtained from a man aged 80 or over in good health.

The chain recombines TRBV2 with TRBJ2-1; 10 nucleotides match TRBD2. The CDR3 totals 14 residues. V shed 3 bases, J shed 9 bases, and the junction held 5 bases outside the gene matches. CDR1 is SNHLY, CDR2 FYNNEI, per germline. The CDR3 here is CASSEASGSFEQFF. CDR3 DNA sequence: TGTGCCAGCAGTGAGGCTAGCGGGAGCTTTGAGCAGTTCTTC.

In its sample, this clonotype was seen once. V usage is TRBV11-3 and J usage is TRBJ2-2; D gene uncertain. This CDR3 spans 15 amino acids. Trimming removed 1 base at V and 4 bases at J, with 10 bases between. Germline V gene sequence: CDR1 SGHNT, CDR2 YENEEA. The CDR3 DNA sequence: TGTGCCAGCAGCTTAGGCGGCAGATCCACCGGGGAGCTGTTTTTT. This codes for CASSLGGRSTGELFF.

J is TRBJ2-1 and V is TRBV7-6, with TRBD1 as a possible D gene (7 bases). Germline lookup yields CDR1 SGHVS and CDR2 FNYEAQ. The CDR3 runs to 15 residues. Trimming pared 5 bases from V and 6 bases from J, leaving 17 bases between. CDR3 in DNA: TGTGCCAGCAGCGCCAGGGGGGTTGGGTCCAATGAGCAGTTCTTC. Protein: CASSARGVGSNEQFF.

DNA of the CDR3: TGTGCCTGGAGTCCCCCCCCGGGGGCCTACGAGCAGTACTTC. As protein: CAWSPPPGAYEQYF. V and J are TRBV30 and TRBJ2-7, with TRBD2 as a possible D gene (6 bases). Germline V gives CDR1 GTSNPN, CDR2 SVGIG (reference sequence). Trimming shortened V by 2 bases and J by 2 bases, and 13 bases separated the two germline ends. The length of the CDR3 is 14 residues.

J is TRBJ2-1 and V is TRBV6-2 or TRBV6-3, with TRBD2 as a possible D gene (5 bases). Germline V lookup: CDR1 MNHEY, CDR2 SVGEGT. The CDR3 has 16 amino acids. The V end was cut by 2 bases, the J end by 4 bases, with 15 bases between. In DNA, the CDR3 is TGTGCCAGCAGTTACGCCGGTTCCGGGAAGTACAATGAGCAGTTCTTC. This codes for CASSYAGSGKYNEQFF.